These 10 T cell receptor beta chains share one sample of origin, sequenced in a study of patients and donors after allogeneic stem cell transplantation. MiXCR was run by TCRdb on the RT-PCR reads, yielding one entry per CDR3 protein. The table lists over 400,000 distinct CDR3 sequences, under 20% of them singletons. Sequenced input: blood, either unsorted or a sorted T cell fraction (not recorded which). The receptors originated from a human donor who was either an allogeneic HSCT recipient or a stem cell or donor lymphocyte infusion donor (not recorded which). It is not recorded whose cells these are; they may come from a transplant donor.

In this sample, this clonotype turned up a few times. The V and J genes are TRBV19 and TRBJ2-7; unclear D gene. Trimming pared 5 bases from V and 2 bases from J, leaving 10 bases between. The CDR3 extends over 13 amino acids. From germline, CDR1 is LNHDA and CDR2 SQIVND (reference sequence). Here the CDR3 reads CASSFGITYEQYF. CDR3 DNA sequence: TGTGCCAGTAGTTTTGGGATAACCTACGAGCAGTACTTC.

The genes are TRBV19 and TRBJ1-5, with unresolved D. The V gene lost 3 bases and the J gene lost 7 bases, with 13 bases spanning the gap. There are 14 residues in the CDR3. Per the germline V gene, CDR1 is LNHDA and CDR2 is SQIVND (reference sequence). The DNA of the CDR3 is TGTGCCAGTAGTATCCCCGGACTCCGCCAGCCCCAGCATTTT. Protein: CASSIPGLRQPQHF.

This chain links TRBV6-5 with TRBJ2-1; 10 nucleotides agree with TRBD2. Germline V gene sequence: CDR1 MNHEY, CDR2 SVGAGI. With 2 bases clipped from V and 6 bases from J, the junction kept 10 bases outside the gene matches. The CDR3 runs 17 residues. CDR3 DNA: TGTGCCAGCAGTTACGCTATGGCTAGCGGGAGAGTCAATGAGCAGTTCTTC. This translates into CASSYAMASGRVNEQFF.

The CDR3 region has the DNA TGTGCCAGCAGGAAGGGCACCGGGGAGCTGTTTTTT. Translation gives CASRKGTGELFF. The chain couples TRBV6-5 to TRBJ2-2, with D unclear. V lost 6 bases and J lost 4, with 6 bases in between. Germline CDR1 and CDR2: MNHEY and SVGAGI. This CDR3 is 12 amino acids long.

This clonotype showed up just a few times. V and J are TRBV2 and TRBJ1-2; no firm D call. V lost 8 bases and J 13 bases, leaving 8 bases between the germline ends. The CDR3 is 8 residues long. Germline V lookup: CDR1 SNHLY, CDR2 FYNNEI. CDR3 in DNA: TGTGCCAGCCAGGATTCCACCTTC. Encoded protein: CASQDSTF.

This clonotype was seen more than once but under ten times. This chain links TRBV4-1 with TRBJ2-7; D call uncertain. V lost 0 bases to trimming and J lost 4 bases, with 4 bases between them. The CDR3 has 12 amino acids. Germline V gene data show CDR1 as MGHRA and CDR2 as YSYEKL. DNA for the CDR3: TGCGCCAGCAGCCAAGATGAATACGAGCAGTACTTC. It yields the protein CASSQDEYEQYF.

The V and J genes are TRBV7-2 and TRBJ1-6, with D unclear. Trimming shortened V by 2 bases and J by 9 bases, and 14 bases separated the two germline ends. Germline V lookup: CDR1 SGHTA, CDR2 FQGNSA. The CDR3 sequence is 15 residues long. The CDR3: CASSLQNGPFSPLHF. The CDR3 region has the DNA TGTGCCAGCAGCTTACAGAACGGGCCCTTTTCACCCCTCCACTTT.

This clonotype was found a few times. The CDR3 DNA follows: TGTGCCAGCAGTTTAACGGGGGCGGTCACTGAAGCTTTCTTT. It specifies CASSLTGAVTEAFF. J is TRBJ1-1 and V is TRBV12-3 or TRBV12-4, with D possibly being TRBD1 (6 bases). V was clipped by 2 bases and J by 4 bases, with 11 bases between them. This CDR3 spans 14 amino acids.

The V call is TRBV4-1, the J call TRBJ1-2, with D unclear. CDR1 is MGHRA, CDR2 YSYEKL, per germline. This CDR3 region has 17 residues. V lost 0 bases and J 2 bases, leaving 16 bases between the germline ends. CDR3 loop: CASSQEAAPPPNYGYTF. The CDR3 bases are TGCGCCAGCAGCCAAGAGGCAGCGCCGCCTCCCAACTATGGCTACACCTTC.

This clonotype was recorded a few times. The CDR3 is CASSIARDPEGGNQPQHF. The CDR3 DNA follows: TGTGCCAGCAGCATCGCCCGGGACCCCGAAGGTGGCAATCAGCCCCAGCATTTT. The chain has TRBV21-1 and TRBJ1-5; TRBD1 was called by the table and not checked on the DNA. TRBV21-1 is tagged as a pseudogene. This CDR3 region has 18 residues.